These 18 T cell receptor beta chains share one sample of origin, sequenced in a study of blood T cell repertoires in COVID-19. The repertoire was sequenced with immunoSEQ multiplex PCR; TCRdb's copy has only in-frame clones and lacks some. The sample has approximately 210,000 clones; 83% are singletons. The sequenced sample was peripheral blood. Receptors were obtained from a woman in her forties with active or convalescent COVID-19.

CDR3 in amino acids: CSGYRDRGSNTGELFF. CDR3 DNA sequence: TGCAGCGGGTACCGGGACAGGGGATCGAACACCGGGGAGCTGTTTTTT. V and J are TRBV29-1 and TRBJ2-2; 10 positions match TRBD1. The CDR3 runs to 16 residues. CDR1 SQVTM and CDR2 ANQGSEA come from the germline V gene. V lost 7 bases to trimming and J lost 0 bases; unmatched junction nucleotides: 8.

The chain employs TRBV2 and TRBJ2-7, with TRBD1 as a possible D gene (5 bases). The CDR3 length is 13 residues. V shed 4 bases and J shed 5 bases, with 12 bases lying between them. The germline CDR1 and CDR2 sequences are SNHLY and FYNNEI. The CDR3 DNA is TGTGCCAGCAGTGGAATCCAGGGCCACGAGCAGTACTTC. Translation: CASSGIQGHEQYF.

This chain joins TRBV7-2 and TRBJ2-5, with 8 bases that match TRBD1. The CDR3 consists of 14 residues. Trimming at V came to 1 base and at J to 4 bases, leaving 2 bases not matched to a gene. The germline gives CDR1 SGHTA, CDR2 FQGNSA. This chain's CDR3 is CASSLGTGRETQYF. In DNA form, the CDR3 reads TGTGCCAGCAGCTTAGGGACAGGGCGAGAGACCCAGTACTTC.

The chain carries TRBV6-1 and TRBJ2-1; 7 bases match TRBD2. The length of the CDR3 is 18 residues. Germline V gives CDR1 MNHNS, CDR2 SASEGT. V was clipped by 4 bases and J by 2 bases; unmatched bases: 14. The DNA of the CDR3 is TGTGCCAGCAGTGCACGGGGTATTGCAAGCGGGACCTACAATGAGCAGTTCTTC. Encoded protein: CASSARGIASGTYNEQFF.

The J gene is TRBJ1-3, the V gene TRBV6-5; D unclear. Deletions cut 6 bases from V and 0 bases from J, with 12 bases between. Germline lookup yields CDR1 MNHEY and CDR2 SVGAGI. The CDR3 totals 15 residues. The CDR3 DNA reads TGTGCCAGCAGGCCAACGGGATACTCTGGAAACACCATATATTTT. This encodes CASRPTGYSGNTIYF.

The chain joins TRBV21-1 to TRBJ2-3; the table's D call TRBD2 went unverified against the DNA. TRBV21-1 is recorded as a pseudogene. The CDR3 covers 13 residues. CDR3 protein: CTKLGALTDTQYF. Here the CDR3 DNA reads TGTACGAAACTCGGAGCGCTCACAGATACGCAGTATTTT.

The gene calls are TRBV30 and TRBJ1-4, with TRBD1 matching 10 bases. With V trimmed by 3 bases and J by 4 bases, 5 bases remained unmatched. CDR1 is GTSNPN and CDR2 is SVGIG in the germline V gene (reference sequence). The CDR3 totals 15 residues. The CDR3 region is CAWRAGQGNNEKLFF. For the CDR3, the DNA is TGTGCCTGGAGGGCGGGACAGGGGAATAATGAAAAACTGTTTTTT.

The chain joins TRBV30 to TRBJ1-1, with D uncertain. Per the germline V gene, CDR1 is GTSNPN and CDR2 is SVGIG (reference sequence). This CDR3 has 10 residues. With 8 bases removed from V and 5 bases from J, the gap between germline ends came to 9 bases. The CDR3: CASRWTEAFF. The CDR3 nucleotides read TGTGCCAGCAGGTGGACTGAAGCTTTCTTT.

The chain links TRBV9 to TRBJ2-3; 9 nucleotides align to TRBD2. Germline CDR1 SGDLS, CDR2 YYNGEE. The CDR3 spans 14 residues. V lost 4 bases to trimming and J lost 4 bases; unmatched junction nucleotides: 4. CDR3 DNA sequence: TGTGCCAGCAGCTCGCGGGGGGGCTCAGATACGCAGTATTTT. Translated, it gives CASSSRGGSDTQYF.

This clone was detected once. J is TRBJ2-7 and V is TRBV27; 10 nucleotides agree with TRBD1. J was trimmed by 4 bases and V by 3 bases; bases with no gene match: 0. This CDR3 has 13 residues. CDR1 is MNHEY and CDR2 is SMNVEV in the germline V gene (reference sequence). CDR3 sequence reads: CASSLDRGYEQYF. CDR3 nucleotides: TGTGCCAGCAGTTTGGACAGGGGGTACGAGCAGTACTTC.

This clone was observed a few times. At one end the junction does not follow the germline gene, possibly because of a read error. The chain recombines TRBV12-3 or TRBV12-4 with TRBJ1-6; 10 bases agree with TRBD1. This CDR3 has 12 amino acids. CDR3 nucleotide sequence: TGTGCCAGCAGTCTCGGACAGGGGGATTACCTCTTT. Amino acid sequence: CASSLGQGDYLF.

This clone has ten or more counts. Other DNA sequences of this sample code for an identical CDR3. V gene TRBV18 combines with J gene TRBJ2-5, with 10 bases fitting TRBD1. V shed 6 bases and J 5 bases; nucleotides not matched to a gene: 6. The CDR3 covers 14 residues. Germline CDR1 reads KGHSH; CDR2 reads LQKENI. In nucleotides, the CDR3 is TGTGCCAGCTCCCCCGGGACAGGGGATGAGACCCAGTACTTC. It is translated as CASSPGTGDETQYF.

V usage is TRBV6-4 and J usage is TRBJ2-3; 7 bases match TRBD2. This CDR3 contains 14 residues. CDR1 and CDR2 (germline): MRHNA, SNTAGT. Trimming took 7 bases from V and 3 from J; bases not matched to a gene: 7. The DNA for the CDR3 is TGTGCCAGCATCCACGACGGGAGGACAGATACGCAGTATTTT. It specifies CASIHDGRTDTQYF.

This clone was seen only once. This chain connects TRBV19 to TRBJ1-1; 9 bases fit TRBD1. The CDR3 has 15 amino acids. With 9 bases clipped from V and 5 bases from J, the junction kept 13 bases outside the gene matches. The germline CDR1 and CDR2 sequences are LNHDA and SQIVND (reference sequence). DNA for the CDR3: TGTGCCAGCCAGTATCGGGGACAGGGTGGGACTGAAGCTTTCTTT. As protein: CASQYRGQGGTEAFF.

The V gene is TRBV3-1 (or the pseudogene TRBV3-2), the J gene TRBJ2-5; D is ambiguous. Between the trimmed V and J ends, which lost 0 bases and 7 bases, there was a span of 9 bases. The CDR3 is 13 amino acids. From germline, CDR1 is LGHDT and CDR2 YNNKEL (reference sequence). The CDR3 sequence is CASSQDLLGTQYF. The CDR3 DNA is TGTGCCAGCAGCCAAGATTTGCTCGGGACCCAGTACTTC.

V usage is TRBV7-6 and J usage is TRBJ2-1, with 7 bases fitting TRBD2. V lost 5 bases to trimming and J lost 0 bases; unmatched junction nucleotides: 16. This CDR3 has 19 amino acids. Per germline, CDR1 SGHVS and CDR2 FNYEAQ. CDR3: CASSARATSAIYSYNEQFF. The DNA of the CDR3 is TGTGCCAGCAGCGCCAGGGCCACTAGCGCGATATACTCCTACAATGAGCAGTTCTTC.

The chain joins TRBV3-1 (or the pseudogene TRBV3-2) to TRBJ1-2, with 8 bases that match TRBD1. This CDR3 comprises 15 residues. Germline assignment: CDR1 LGHDT and CDR2 YNNKEL (reference sequence). Trimming took 4 bases from V and 2 from J; bases not matched to a gene: 6. CDR3 sequence reads: CASSPGQGGNYGYTF. The CDR3 DNA reads TGTGCCAGCAGCCCCGGACAGGGAGGCAACTATGGCTACACCTTC.

This clone was recorded many times. The CDR3 spells CASSLNAGADTQYF. CDR3 nucleotide sequence: TGTGCCAGCAGCTTAAATGCAGGGGCAGATACGCAGTATTTT. The J gene is TRBJ2-3, the V gene TRBV7-2, with D perhaps matching TRBD1 (6 bases). The CDR3 covers 14 residues. Germline CDR1 is SGHTA and CDR2 is FQGNSA. V lost 2 bases and J 4 bases, leaving 10 bases between the germline ends. Complete variable domain (other parts from reference TRBV7-2 and TRBJ2-3): GAGVSQSPSNKVTEKGKDVELRCDPISGHTALYWYRQSLGQGLEFLIYFQGNSAPDKSGLPSDRFSAERTGGSVSTLTIQRTQQEDSAVYLCASSLNAGADTQYFGPGTRLTVL.